This TCR beta chain is from a study of T-cell reconstitution after alpha-beta-depleted transplantation in children. In this sample, this clonotype turned up many times. Trimming took 5 bases from V and 0 from J; bases not matched to a gene: 4. The V gene's germline CDR1 is MDHEN and CDR2 SYDVKM. The CDR3 contains 16 residues. Preparing the TCRbeta library involved the use of unique molecular identifiers. TCRdb re-analysed the PCR reads in MiXCR, keeping a single row per CDR3 protein. Of approximately 190,000 distinct CDR3 sequences in the sample, 6.3% were seen once. The sequence derives from a girl under three years old with combined immunodeficiency, due to receive a stem cell transplant. The source material was PBMCs, sampled before TCRalphabeta/CD19-depleted stem cell transplant. The chain has TRBV28 and TRBJ2-2, with TRBD2 matching 9 bases. CDR3 loop: CASSILAGPNTGELFF. The CDR3 coding sequence is TGTGCCAGCAGTATCCTAGCGGGACCGAACACCGGGGAGCTGTTTTTT.